The clone carrying this T cell receptor (beta chain) has at least ten counts. Its antigen remains unknown. This specimen comes from a study of identical twins. Study-level findings and limits: Cord blood's abundant beta clonotypes had fewer insertions, unlike memory repertoires. Researchers reported weaker excess twin sharing in beta out-of-frame sequences.

Germline lookup yields CDR1 SEHNR and CDR2 FQNEAQ (reference sequence). V was clipped by 10 bases and J by 4 bases; unmatched bases: 7. The CDR3 has 13 amino acids. TCRdb re-derived calls from the 5' RACE reads in MiXCR, one entry per CDR3 protein. The sample yields hundreds of thousands of distinct CDR3 sequences, 5.5% to 6.5% seen once. The genes are TRBV7-9 and TRBJ2-5, with 9 bases aligning to TRBD2. Sequencing was performed on naive T cells sorted from blood. This TCR was recovered from a man younger than 35 in good health. CDR3 in amino acids: CATMPAGGETQYF. In DNA form, the CDR3 reads TGTGCCACCATGCCAGCGGGAGGAGAGACCCAGTACTTC.